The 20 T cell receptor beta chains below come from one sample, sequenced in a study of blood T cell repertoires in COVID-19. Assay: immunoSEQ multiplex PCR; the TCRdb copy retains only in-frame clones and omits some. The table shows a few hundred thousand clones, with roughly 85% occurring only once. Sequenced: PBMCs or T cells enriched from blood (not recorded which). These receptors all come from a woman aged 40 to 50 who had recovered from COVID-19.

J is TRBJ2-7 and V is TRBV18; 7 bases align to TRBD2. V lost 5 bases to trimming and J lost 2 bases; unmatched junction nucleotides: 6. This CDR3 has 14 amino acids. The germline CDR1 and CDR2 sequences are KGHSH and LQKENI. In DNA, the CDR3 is TGTGCCAGCTCATGGACTAGACAAACCTACGAGCAGTACTTC. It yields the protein CASSWTRQTYEQYF. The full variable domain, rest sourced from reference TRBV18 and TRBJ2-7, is NAGVMQNPRHLVRRRGQEARLRCSPMKGHSHVYWYRQLPEEGLKFMVYLQKENIIDESGMPKERFSAEFPKEGPSILRIQQVVRGDSAAYFCASSWTRQTYEQYFGPGTRLTVT.

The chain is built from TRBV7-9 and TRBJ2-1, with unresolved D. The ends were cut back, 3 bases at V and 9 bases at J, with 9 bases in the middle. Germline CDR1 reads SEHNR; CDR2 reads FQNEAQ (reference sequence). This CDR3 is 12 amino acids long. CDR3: CASSFTGREQFF. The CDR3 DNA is TGTGCCAGCAGCTTTACGGGTCGTGAGCAGTTCTTC.

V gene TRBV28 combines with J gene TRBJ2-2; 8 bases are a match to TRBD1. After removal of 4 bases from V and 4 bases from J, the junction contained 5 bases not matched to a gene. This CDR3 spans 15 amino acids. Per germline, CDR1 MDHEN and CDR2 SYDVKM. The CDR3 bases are TGTGCCAGCAGTTCGTCCAGGGGGCTCACCGGGGAGCTGTTTTTT. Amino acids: CASSSSRGLTGELFF.

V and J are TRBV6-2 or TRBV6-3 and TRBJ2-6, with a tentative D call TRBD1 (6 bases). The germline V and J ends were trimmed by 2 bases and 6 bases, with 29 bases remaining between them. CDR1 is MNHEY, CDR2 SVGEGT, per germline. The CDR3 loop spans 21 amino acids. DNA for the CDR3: TGTGCCAGCAGTTACCCAAGGGATCAGGGGAGCCCTCTCTCAAAGGCCAACGTCCTGACTTTC. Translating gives CASSYPRDQGSPLSKANVLTF.

This chain's CDR3 is CASSLALGGTLVQYF. CDR3 nucleotides: TGTGCCAGCAGCTTAGCGCTAGGAGGAACATTGGTTCAGTACTTC. The rearrangement links TRBV7-9 to TRBJ2-4; TRBD2 might be the D (5 bases). The CDR3 sequence is 15 residues long. The V end was cut by 0 bases, the J end by 11 bases, with 17 bases between. Germline V gene data show CDR1 as SEHNR and CDR2 as FQNEAQ (reference sequence). Complete variable domain (other parts from reference TRBV7-9 and TRBJ2-4): DTGVSQNPRHKITKRGQNVTFRCDPISEHNRLYWYRQTLGQGPEFLTYFQNEAQLEKSRLLSDRFSAERPKGSFSTLEIQRTEQGDSAMYLCASSLALGGTLVQYFGAGTRLSVL.

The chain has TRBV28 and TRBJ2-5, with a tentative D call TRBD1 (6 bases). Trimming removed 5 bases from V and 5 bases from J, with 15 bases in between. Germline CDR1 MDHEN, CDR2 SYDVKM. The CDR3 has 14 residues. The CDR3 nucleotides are TGTGCCAGCAGTCCCCCGACAGGTGTGGAGACCCAGTACTTC. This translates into CASSPPTGVETQYF.

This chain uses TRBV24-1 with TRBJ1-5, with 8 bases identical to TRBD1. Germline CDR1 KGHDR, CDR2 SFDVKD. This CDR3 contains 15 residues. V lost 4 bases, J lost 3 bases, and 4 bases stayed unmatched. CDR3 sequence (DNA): TGTGCCACCAGTGACCAGACAGGGGTCAATCAGCCCCAGCATTTT. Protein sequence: CATSDQTGVNQPQHF.

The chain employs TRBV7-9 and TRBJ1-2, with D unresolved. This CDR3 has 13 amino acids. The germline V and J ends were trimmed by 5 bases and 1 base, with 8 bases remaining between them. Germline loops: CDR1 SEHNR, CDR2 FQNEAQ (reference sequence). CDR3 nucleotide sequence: TGTGCCAGCAGCCCGAGGGTTAACTATGGCTACACCTTC. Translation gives CASSPRVNYGYTF.

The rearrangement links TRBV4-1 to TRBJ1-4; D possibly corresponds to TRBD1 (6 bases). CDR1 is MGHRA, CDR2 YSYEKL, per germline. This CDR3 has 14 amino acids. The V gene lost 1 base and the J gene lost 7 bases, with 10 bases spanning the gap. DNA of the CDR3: TGCGCCAGCAGCCAAGTTCAAGGGGGTGAAAAACTGTTTTTT. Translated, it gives CASSQVQGGEKLFF.

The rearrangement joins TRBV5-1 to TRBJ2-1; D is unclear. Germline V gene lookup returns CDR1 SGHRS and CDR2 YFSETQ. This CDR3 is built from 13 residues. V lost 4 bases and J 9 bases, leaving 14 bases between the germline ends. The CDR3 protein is CASSLGLRGEQFF. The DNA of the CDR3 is TGCGCCAGCAGCCTGGGTCTAAGAGGTGAGCAGTTCTTC.

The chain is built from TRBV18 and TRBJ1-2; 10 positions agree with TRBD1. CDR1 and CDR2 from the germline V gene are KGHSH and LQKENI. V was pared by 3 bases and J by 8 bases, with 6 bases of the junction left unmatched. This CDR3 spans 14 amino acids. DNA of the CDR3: TGTGCCAGCTCACCTGGACAGGGGGGCGGAGGCTACACCTTC. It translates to CASSPGQGGGGYTF.

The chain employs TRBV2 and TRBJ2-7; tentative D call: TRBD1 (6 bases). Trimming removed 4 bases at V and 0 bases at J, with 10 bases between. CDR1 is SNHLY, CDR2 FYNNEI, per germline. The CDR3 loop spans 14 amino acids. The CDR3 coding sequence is TGTGCCAGCAGTGCACGGGGACACTCCTACGAGCAGTACTTC. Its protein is CASSARGHSYEQYF.

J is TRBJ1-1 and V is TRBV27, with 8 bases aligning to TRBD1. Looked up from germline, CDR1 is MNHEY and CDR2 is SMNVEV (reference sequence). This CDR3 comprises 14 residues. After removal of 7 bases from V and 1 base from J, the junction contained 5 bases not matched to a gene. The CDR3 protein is CASKGQVKNTEAFF. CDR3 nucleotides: TGTGCCAGCAAGGGACAGGTTAAGAACACTGAAGCTTTCTTT.

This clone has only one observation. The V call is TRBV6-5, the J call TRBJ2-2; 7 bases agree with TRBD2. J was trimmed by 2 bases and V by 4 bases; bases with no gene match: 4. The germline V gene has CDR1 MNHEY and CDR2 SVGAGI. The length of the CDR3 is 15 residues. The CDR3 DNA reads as TGTGCCAGCAGTTCGAAGCGGGGCAACACCGGGGAGCTGTTTTTT. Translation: CASSSKRGNTGELFF.

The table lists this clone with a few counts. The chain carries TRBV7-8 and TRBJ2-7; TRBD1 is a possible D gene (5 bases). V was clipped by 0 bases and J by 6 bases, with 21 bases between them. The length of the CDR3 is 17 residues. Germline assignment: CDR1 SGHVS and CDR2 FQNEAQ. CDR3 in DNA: TGTGCCAGCAGCTTAGCTCATCTACAGGAAGGGAAGGCCGAGCAGTACTTC. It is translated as CASSLAHLQEGKAEQYF.

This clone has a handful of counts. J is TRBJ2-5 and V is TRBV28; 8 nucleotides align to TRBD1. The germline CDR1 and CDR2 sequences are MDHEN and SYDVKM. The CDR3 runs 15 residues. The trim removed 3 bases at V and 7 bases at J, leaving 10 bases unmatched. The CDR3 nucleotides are TGTGCCAGCAGTTTCTTGGGACAGGAGTTGGGGACCCAGTACTTC. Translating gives CASSFLGQELGTQYF.

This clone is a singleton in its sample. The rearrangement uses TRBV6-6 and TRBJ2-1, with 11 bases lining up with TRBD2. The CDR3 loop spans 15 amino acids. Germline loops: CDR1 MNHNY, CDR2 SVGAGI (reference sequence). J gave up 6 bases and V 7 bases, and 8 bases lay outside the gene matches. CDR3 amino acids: CASTQTSGRGNEQFF. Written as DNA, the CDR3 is TGTGCCAGCACCCAAACTAGCGGGAGAGGCAATGAGCAGTTCTTC.

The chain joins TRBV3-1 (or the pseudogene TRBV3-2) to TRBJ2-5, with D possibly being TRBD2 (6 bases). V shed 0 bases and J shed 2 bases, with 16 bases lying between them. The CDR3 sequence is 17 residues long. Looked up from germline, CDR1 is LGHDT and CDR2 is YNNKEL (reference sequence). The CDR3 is CASSQEFERALQETQYF. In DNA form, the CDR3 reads TGTGCCAGCAGCCAAGAGTTTGAGCGGGCCCTACAAGAGACCCAGTACTTC.

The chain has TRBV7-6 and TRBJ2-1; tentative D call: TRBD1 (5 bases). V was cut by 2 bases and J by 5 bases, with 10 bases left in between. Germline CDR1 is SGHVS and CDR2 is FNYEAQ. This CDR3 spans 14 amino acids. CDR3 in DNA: TGTGCCAGCAGCTTACTGGGGCGTAACAATGAGCAGTTCTTC. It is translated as CASSLLGRNNEQFF.

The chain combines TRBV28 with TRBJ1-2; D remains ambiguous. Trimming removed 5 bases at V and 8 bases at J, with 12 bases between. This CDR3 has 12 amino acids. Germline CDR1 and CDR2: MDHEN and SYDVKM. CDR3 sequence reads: CASSPGRGGYTF. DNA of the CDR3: TGTGCCAGCAGTCCCGGTAGAGGGGGCTACACCTTC.